The sequence of this T cell receptor beta chain was determined in a study of cytomegalovirus exposure and HLA in healthy donors. Study information: A prior analysis found fewer than 120 million unique TCR beta sequences from 150 million to 200 million T cells.

Vbeta (60) and Jbeta (13) primers were used in the PCR. Produced via immunoSEQ multiplex PCR; TCRdb's table is partial and in-frame only. The sample lists approximately 190,000 clones, around 83% occurring once. The CDR3 runs to 12 residues. The germline V gene encodes CDR1 LNHDA and CDR2 SQIVND (reference sequence). With 10 bases removed from V and 6 bases from J, the gap between germline ends came to 15 bases. The sequence was collected from a man between 40 and 49 years old in good health and CMV-seropositive. The material sequenced was PBMCs. The chain recombines TRBV19 with TRBJ1-2; a possible D gene is TRBD1 (6 bases). The CDR3 reads CATRAGDNGYTF. CDR3 coding DNA: TGTGCCACCCGGGCAGGGGACAATGGCTACACCTTC.